The following is a T cell receptor (beta chain) sequence with its context. Its antigen remains unidentified. This record belongs to a study of TIL therapy for anti-PD-1-resistant metastatic lung cancer. Study-wide context: Tumors had a median PD-L1 proportion score of 5% to 6.5%. Study-wide findings and caveats: Infused TIL clonotypes partially replaced the baseline blood repertoire, then decayed over months.

This was the immunoSEQ v3 assay. Produced via immunoSEQ multiplex PCR; TCRdb's table is partial and in-frame only. The table has approximately 53,000 clones, around 80% seen once. Time point: pre-treatment sample, taken before nivolumab and TIL therapy. This CDR3 is built from 13 residues. V lost 4 bases to trimming and J lost 1 base, with 7 bases between them. CDR1 and CDR2 from the germline V gene are SGHVS and FNYEAQ. The origin of this receptor is a woman between 30 and 80 years old with non-small cell lung cancer. The specimen comprised blood, sampled at baseline. The gene calls are TRBV7-6 and TRBJ1-1, with D perhaps matching TRBD1 (5 bases). The CDR3 sequence: CASSSQGNTEAFF. The CDR3 DNA follows: TGTGCCAGCAGCTCCCAGGGGAACACTGAAGCTTTCTTT.